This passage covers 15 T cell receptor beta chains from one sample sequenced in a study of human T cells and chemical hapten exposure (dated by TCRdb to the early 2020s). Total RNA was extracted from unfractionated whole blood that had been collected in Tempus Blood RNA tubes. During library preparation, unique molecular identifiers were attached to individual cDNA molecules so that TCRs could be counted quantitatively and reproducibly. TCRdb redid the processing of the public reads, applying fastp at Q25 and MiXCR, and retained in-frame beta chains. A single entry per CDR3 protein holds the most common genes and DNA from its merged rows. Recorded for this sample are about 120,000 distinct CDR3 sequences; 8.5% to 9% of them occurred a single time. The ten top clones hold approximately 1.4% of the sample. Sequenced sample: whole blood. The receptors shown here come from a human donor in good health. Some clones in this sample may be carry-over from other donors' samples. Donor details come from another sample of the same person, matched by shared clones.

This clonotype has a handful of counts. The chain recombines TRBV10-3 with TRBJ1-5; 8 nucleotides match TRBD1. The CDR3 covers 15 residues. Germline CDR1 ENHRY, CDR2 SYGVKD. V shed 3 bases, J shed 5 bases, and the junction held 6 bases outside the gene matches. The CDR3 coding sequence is TGTGCCATCAGTGATTCCGACAGGGGTTATCAGCCCCAGCATTTT. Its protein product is CAISDSDRGYQPQHF.

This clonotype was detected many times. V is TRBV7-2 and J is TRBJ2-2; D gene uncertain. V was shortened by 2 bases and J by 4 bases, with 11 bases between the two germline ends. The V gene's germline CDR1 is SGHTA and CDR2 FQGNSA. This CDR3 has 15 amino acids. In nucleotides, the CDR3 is TGTGCCAGCAGCTTAAGGCTGCAAGTCACCGGGGAGCTGTTTTTT. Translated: CASSLRLQVTGELFF.

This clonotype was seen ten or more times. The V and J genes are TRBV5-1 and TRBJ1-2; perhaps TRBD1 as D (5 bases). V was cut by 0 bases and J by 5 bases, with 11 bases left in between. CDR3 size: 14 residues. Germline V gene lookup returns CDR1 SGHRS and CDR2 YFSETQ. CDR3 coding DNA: TGCGCCAGCAGCTTGGAAGGGGCAGAGTATGGCTACACCTTC. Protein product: CASSLEGAEYGYTF.

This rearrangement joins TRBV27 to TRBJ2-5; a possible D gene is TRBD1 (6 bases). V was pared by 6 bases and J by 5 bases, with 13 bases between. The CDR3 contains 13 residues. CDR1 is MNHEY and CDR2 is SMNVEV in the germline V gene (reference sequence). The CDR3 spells CASRPRGGETQYF. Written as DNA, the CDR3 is TGTGCCAGCAGACCCAGGGGTGGCGAGACCCAGTACTTC.

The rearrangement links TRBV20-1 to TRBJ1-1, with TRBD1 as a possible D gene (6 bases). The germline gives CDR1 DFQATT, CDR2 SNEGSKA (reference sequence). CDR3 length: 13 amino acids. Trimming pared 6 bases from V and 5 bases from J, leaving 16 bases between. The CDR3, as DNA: TGCAGTGCCCCACTGGGGGCTGGTACTGAAGCTTTCTTT. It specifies CSAPLGAGTEAFF.

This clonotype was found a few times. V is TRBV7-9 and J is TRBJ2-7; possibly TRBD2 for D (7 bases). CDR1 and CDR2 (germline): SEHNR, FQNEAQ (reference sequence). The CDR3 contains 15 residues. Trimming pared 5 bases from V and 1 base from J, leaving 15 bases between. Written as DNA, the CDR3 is TGTGCCAGCAGCGGTCGGGGGGCCGGGTCCTACGAGCAGTACTTC. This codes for CASSGRGAGSYEQYF.

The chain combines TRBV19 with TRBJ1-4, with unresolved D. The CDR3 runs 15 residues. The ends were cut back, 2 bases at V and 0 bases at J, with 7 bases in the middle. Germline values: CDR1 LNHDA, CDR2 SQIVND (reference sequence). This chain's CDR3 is CASSIYGTTNEKLFF. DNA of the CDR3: TGTGCCAGTAGTATATACGGGACAACTAATGAAAAACTGTTTTTT.

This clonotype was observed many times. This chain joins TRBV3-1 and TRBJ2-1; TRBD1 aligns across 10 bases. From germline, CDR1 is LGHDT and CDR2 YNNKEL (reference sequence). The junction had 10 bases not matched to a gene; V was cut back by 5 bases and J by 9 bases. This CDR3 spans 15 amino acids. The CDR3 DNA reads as TGTGCCAGCAGCTCGACAGGGGGCGCGGTTGGTGAGCAGTTCTTC. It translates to CASSSTGGAVGEQFF.

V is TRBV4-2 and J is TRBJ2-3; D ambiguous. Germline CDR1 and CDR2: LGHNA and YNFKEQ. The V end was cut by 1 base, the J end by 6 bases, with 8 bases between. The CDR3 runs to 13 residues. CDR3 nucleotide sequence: TGTGCCAGCAGCCAAGGGGGTTCGGATACGCAGTATTTT. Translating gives CASSQGGSDTQYF.

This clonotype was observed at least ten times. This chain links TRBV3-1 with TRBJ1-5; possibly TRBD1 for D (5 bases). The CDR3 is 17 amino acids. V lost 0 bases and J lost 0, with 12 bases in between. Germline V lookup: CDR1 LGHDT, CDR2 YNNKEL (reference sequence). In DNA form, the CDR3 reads TGTGCCAGCAGCCAAGAGCCCCTACAGGATAGCAATCAGCCCCAGCATTTT. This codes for CASSQEPLQDSNQPQHF.

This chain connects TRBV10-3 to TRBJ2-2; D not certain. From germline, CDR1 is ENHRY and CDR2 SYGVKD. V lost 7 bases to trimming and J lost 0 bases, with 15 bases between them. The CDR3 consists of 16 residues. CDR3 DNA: TGTGCCATCACTGTAGAAGAATCCACGAACACCGGGGAGCTGTTTTTT. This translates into CAITVEESTNTGELFF.

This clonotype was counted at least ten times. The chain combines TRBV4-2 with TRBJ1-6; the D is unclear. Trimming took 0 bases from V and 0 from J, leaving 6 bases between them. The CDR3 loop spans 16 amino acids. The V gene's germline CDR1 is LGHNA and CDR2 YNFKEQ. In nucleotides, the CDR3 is TGTGCCAGCAGCCAAGACCCCAGCTCCTATAATTCACCCCTCCACTTT. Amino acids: CASSQDPSSYNSPLHF.

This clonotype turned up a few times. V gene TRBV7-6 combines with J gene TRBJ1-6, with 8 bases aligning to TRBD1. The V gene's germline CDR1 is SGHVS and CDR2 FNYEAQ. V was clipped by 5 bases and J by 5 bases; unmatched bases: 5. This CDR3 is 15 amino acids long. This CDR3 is CASSEGQANNSPLHF. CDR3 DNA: TGTGCCAGCAGCGAGGGACAGGCGAATAATTCACCCCTCCACTTT.

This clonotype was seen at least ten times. In DNA, the CDR3 is TGTGCCAGCTCACCTTACACAGATACGCAGTATTTT. This encodes CASSPYTDTQYF. The rearrangement uses TRBV18 and TRBJ2-3; D remains unclear. The V gene's germline CDR1 is KGHSH and CDR2 LQKENI. V dropped 3 bases and J dropped 2 bases, with 3 bases sitting between them. The CDR3 totals 12 residues.

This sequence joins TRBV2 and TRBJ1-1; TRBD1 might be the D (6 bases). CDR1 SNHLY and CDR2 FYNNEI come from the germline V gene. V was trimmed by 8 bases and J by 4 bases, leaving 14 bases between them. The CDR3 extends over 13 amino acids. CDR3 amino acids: CASGGQARTEAFF. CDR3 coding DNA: TGTGCCAGCGGGGGCCAGGCGCGCACTGAAGCTTTCTTT.